The clone carrying this TCR beta chain was seen only once. As yet, its antigen is unknown. This record comes from a study of T cell responses to AZD1222 COVID-19 vaccine. Study results and caveats: All repertoire sampling was performed exclusively after the peak T cell response.

Trimming removed 5 bases from V and 3 bases from J; junction bases left unmatched: 7. The germline CDR1 and CDR2 sequences are MDHEN and SYDVKM. This CDR3 is 17 amino acids long. Clones were read by immunoSEQ multiplex PCR, and TCRdb kept only the in-frame ones, dropping some. The table records about 56,000 clones, approximately 85% of them present only once. This sample comprised peripheral blood, obtained on day 0 of AZD1222 vaccination. This TCR came from an adult in good health. The chain joins TRBV28 to TRBJ2-3; 14 bases are shared with TRBD2. CDR3 coding DNA: TGTGCCAGCAGTCTCGGGACTAGCGGGGGACGTACAGATACGCAGTATTTT. This translates into CASSLGTSGGRTDTQYF. The entire variable domain, with the rest obtained from reference TRBV28 and TRBJ2-3, is as follows: DVKVTQSSRYLVKRTGEKVFLECVQDMDHENMFWYRQDPGLGLRLIYFSYDVKMKEKGDIPEGYSVSREKKERFSLILESASTNQTSMYLCASSLGTSGGRTDTQYFGPGTRLTVL.